This paragraph reports one T cell receptor beta chain. This sample is part of a study of T cell repertoires in aging, cancer and after chemotherapy. Whole-study context: About 9 million TCR reads were in the whole dataset.

Rearranged V-D-J TRB sequences were amplified with a mixed TRB-A/B primer pool. TCRdb independently ran MiXCR on the multiplex PCR reads; one entry per CDR3 protein. The top ten clones hold 3.5% to 4% of a sample with 9,000 or so distinct CDR3 sequences, just under 40% of them seen once. Amplification of TCR beta used genomic DNA extracted from peripheral blood. There are 14 residues in the CDR3. Deletions cut 4 bases from V and 6 bases from J, with 15 bases between. Germline V gene data show CDR1 as MNHNY and CDR2 as SVGAGI (reference sequence). This TCR derives from a human donor in good health. The genes are TRBV6-6 and TRBJ1-1, with a possible D match to TRBD1 (6 bases). The sequencing input was blood. CDR3 protein: CASSCWGAGPEAFF. Here the CDR3 DNA reads TGTGCCAGCAGTTGTTGGGGGGCAGGCCCTGAAGCTTTCTTT.